The clone carrying this T cell receptor beta chain has just a few counts. The antigen is unknown. The data originate from a study of regulatory T cells in long-lasting Graves disease. Study-wide results and caveats: Persistent disease preferred TRBV28, TRBJ1-2 and TRBJ2-5; new disease, TRBV20-1 and TRBJ2-1.

Indicated time point: newly diagnosed GD, antithyroid drugs for less than 3 months. RNA extracted from PBMCs served as the sequencing template. For TCR beta, libraries came from iRepertoire HTBI primers and Arm-PCR of CDR3 regions. One entry per CDR3 protein, called by TCRdb with MiXCR from the multiplex PCR reads. The repertoire consists of 550,000 to 600,000 distinct CDR3 sequences, with about 16% occurring once and the leading ten covering more than 10%. With 11 bases removed from V and 1 base from J, the gap between germline ends came to 14 bases. In germline, CDR1 is ENHRY, CDR2 SYGVKD. CDR3 length equals 14 residues. The sample was also linked to a second study, of T cells in Graves' hyperthyroidism and ophthalmopathy. That investigation notes: Through a model of 13 V-J features, ophthalmopathy was separated from stable hyperthyroidism. Ophthalmopathy, as predicted by the model, came a median about seven months after the prediction.

The sample here was peripheral blood mononuclear cells (PBMCs), taken at new diagnosis, from a patient treated with antithyroid drugs. The receptor was isolated from a man aged 18 to 29 with Graves disease. The V gene is TRBV10-3, the J gene TRBJ2-2; possibly TRBD2 for D (7 bases). CDR3 region: CAAAGGLNTGELFF. CDR3 bases: TGTGCCGCAGCCGGGGGGCTGAACACCGGGGAGCTGTTTTTT.